These 5 T cell receptor beta chains were sequenced from one sample in a study of blood T cells in healthy people across ages. For the second PCR, which ran for about 6 to 12 cycles, a sample-barcoded 5' primer and a J-beta primer mix were used. TCRdb reanalysed the 5' RACE reads using MiXCR and keeps one entry per CDR3 protein. The data hold 1.5 million to 2 million distinct CDR3 sequences, with under 30% observed a single time. Sequences were obtained from blood. These receptors came from a woman aged 25 to 39 in good health.

This clonotype has a handful of counts. The chain recombines TRBV28 with TRBJ1-2; a weak D match, TRBD1 (5 bases). The V end was cut by 3 bases, the J end by 4 bases, with 9 bases between. The CDR3 loop spans 13 amino acids. The germline CDR1 and CDR2 sequences are MDHEN and SYDVKM. The CDR3 loop reads CASSFLGAYGYTF. The CDR3 nucleotides are TGTGCCAGCAGTTTCCTCGGGGCCTATGGCTACACCTTC.

To note about this clonotype: The junction departs from the called germline gene at one end, perhaps through a read error. The chain carries TRBV11-2 and TRBJ2-5, with D possibly TRBD2 on 5 matching bases. Germline CDR1 SGHAT, CDR2 FQNNGV. The CDR3 loop spans 12 amino acids. In DNA, the CDR3 is TGTGTCAGCAGCTTATCGGGGGAGACCCAGTACTTC. It translates to CVSSLSGETQYF.

The genes are TRBV29-1 and TRBJ2-7; TRBD1 matches 9 bases. The CDR3 runs 13 residues. Germline V CDR1 and CDR2: SQVTM, ANQGSEA. CDR3 nucleotides: TGCGGCATCAGGACAGGGGCCCCCTACGAGCAGTACTTC. Its protein product is CGIRTGAPYEQYF.

This clonotype came up a few times. The chain recombines TRBV30 with TRBJ2-6, with D unclear. Trimming took off 5 bases at V and 3 bases at J, with 14 bases between the two ends. Germline CDR1 reads GTSNPN; CDR2 reads SVGIG (reference sequence). The CDR3 covers 15 residues. In nucleotides, the CDR3 is TGTGCCTGGGACACGGGTGGATATGGGGCCAACGTCCTGACTTTC. Amino acid sequence: CAWDTGGYGANVLTF. The entire variable domain, with the rest obtained from reference TRBV30 and TRBJ2-6, is as follows: SQTIHQWPATLVQPVGSPLSLECTVEGTSNPNLYWYRQAAGRGLQLLFYSVGIGQISSEVPQNLSASRPQDRQFILSSKKLLLSDSGFYLCAWDTGGYGANVLTFGAGSRLTVL.

This clonotype occurred a few times. CDR3 sequence: CASSLNWGSYNEQFF. The CDR3 region has the DNA TGTGCCAGCAGTCTCAATTGGGGTTCCTACAATGAGCAGTTCTTC. The V and J genes are TRBV12-3 or TRBV12-4 and TRBJ2-1, with no clear D. The CDR3 has 15 residues. The V gene lost 5 bases and the J gene lost 1 base, with 12 bases spanning the gap.